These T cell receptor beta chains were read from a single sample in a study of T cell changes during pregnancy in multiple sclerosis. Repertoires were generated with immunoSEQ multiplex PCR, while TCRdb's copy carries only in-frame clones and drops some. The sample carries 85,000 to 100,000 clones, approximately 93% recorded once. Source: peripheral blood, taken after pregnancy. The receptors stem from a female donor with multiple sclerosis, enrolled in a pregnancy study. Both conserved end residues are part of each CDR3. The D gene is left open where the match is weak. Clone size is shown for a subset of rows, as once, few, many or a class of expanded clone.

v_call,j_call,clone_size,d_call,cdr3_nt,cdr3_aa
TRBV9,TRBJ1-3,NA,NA,TGTGCCAGCAGCAACGACAGGATTTCTTCTGGAAACACCATATATTTT,CASSNDRISSGNTIYF
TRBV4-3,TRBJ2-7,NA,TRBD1,TGCGCCAGCAGCCAAGGGACAGGGTACTCCTACGAGCAGTACTTC,CASSQGTGYSYEQYF
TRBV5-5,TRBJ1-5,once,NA,TGTGCCAGCAGCTTGGTCGGGGGTCAGCCCCAGCATTTT,CASSLVGGQPQHF
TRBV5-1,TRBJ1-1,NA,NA,TGCGCCAGCAGCTTCGGAGTGGGGCAAGCTGAAGCTTTCTTT,CASSFGVGQAEAFF
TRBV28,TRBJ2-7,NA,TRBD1,TGTGCCAGCAGTTTCGGGACAGTACCCTACGAGCAGTACTTC,CASSFGTVPYEQYF
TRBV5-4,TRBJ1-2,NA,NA,TGTGCCAGCAGGAAAGGGGGTAGCTATGGCTACACCTTC,CASRKGGSYGYTF
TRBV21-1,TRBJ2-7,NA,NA,TGTGCCAGCAGCGGGACAGGGGACTCCTACGAGCAGTACTTC,CASSGTGDSYEQYF
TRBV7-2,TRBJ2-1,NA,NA,TGTGCCAGCAGCCCCAGGGGTGTGAGCTATAGCTACAATGAGCAGTTCTTC,CASSPRGVSYSYNEQFF
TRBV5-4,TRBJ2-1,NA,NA,TGTGCCACCCACGACAGTTACAATGAGCAGTTCTTC,CATHDSYNEQFF
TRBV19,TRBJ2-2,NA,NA,TGTGCCAGTAGTCGCGTAGGAGCCGGGGAGCTGTTTTTT,CASSRVGAGELFF
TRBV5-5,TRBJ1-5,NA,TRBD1,TGTGCCAGCAGCCGCCGGACAGGGGAGGATCAGCCCCAGCATTTT,CASSRRTGEDQPQHF
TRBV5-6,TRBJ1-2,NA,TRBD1,TGTGCCAGCAGCCCGGGACAGAACTATGGCTACACCTTC,CASSPGQNYGYTF
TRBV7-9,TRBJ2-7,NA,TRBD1,TGTGCCAGCAGCTGGACGGGACAGGGTCGCGAGCAGTACTTC,CASSWTGQGREQYF
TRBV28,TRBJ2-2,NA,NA,TGTGCCAGCAGTTCCCTAGCGCCGAACACCGGGGAGCTGTTTTTT,CASSSLAPNTGELFF
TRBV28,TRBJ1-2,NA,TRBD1,TGTGCCAGCAGCACCTTACAGGGGAGGAAGCGGTTTGGCTACACCTTC,CASSTLQGRKRFGYTF
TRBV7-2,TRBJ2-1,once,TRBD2,TGTGCCAGCAGCTGGGGACTAGCTGCGAATGAGCAGTTCTTC,CASSWGLAANEQFF
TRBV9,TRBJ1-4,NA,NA,TGTGCCAGCAGCGTCTCAACGGGCAGGGGTGAAAAACTGTTTTTT,CASSVSTGRGEKLFF
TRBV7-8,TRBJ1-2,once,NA,TGTGCCAGCAGCCTAAATAACTATGGCTACACCTTC,CASSLNNYGYTF
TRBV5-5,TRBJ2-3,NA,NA,TGTGCCAGCACCCCGGGTTTAGCGAGCAGCACAGATACGCAGTATTTT,CASTPGLASSTDTQYF
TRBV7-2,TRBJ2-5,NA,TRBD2,TGTGCCAGCAGCTCAAGCGGGAGAGGGGAGACCCAGTACTTC,CASSSSGRGETQYF
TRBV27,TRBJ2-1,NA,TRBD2,TGTGCCAGCAGTGCAGTCGCCGGGACTAGCAATGAGCAGTTCTTC,CASSAVAGTSNEQFF
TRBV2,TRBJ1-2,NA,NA,TGTGCCAGCAGTGTAGTGGACACCAACTATGGCTACACCTTC,CASSVVDTNYGYTF
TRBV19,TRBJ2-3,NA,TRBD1,TGTGCCAGTAGTAAACAGGGGGCGGTAATAGATACGCAGTATTTT,CASSKQGAVIDTQYF
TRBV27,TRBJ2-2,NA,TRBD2,TGTGCCAGCAGGATGATAGCGGGAGGGTACACCGGGGAGCTGTTTTTT,CASRMIAGGYTGELFF
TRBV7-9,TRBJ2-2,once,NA,TGTGCCAGCAGCGCACCGACTAGGATTCACGGGGAGCTGTTTTTT,CASSAPTRIHGELFF
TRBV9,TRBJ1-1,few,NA,TGTGCCAGCAGCCAGGGCCGGGGGACTGAAGCTTTCTTT,CASSQGRGTEAFF
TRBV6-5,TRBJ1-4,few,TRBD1,TGTGCCAGCAGTACAGGGGCAACTAATGAAAAACTGTTTTTT,CASSTGATNEKLFF
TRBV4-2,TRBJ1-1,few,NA,TGTGCCAGCAGCCAAGTGGGAGGGTATGGCACTGAAGCTTTCTTT,CASSQVGGYGTEAFF
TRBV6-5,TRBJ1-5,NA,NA,TGTGCCAGCAGTTCCCAGGGGAATAGCAATCAGCCCCAGCATTTT,CASSSQGNSNQPQHF
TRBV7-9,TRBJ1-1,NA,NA,TGTGCCAGCAGCCCGTACATGGGGGGCACTGAAGCTTTCTTT,CASSPYMGGTEAFF
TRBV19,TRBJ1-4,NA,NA,TGTGCCAGTAGTGGTAGGAGGGCTAATGAAAAACTGTTTTTT,CASSGRRANEKLFF
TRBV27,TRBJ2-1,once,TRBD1,TGTGCCAGCCTACGCGCAGGGGGCTTCCACAATGAGCAGTTCTTC,CASLRAGGFHNEQFF
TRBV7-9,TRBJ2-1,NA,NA,TGTGCCAGCAGCCCCCCTACGGGGGTCAATGAGCAGTTCTTC,CASSPPTGVNEQFF
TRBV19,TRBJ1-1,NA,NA,TGTGCCAGTAAGGCGGGGTTAGGTACTGAAGCTTTCTTT,CASKAGLGTEAFF
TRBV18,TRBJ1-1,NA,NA,TGTGCCAGCTCACCACCGCCGGGGAAAGAGGGTCTGAACACTGAAGCTTTCTTT,CASSPPPGKEGLNTEAFF
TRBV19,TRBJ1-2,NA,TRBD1,TGTGCCAGTAGACAGGGGAGTGACTATGGCTACACCTTC,CASRQGSDYGYTF
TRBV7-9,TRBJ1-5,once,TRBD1,TGTGCCAGCAGCCCCGCGGGGACAGGGAGCAATCAGCCCCAGCATTTT,CASSPAGTGSNQPQHF
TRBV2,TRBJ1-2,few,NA,TGTGCCAGCAGTGACAGGTCAAATGGCTACACCTTC,CASSDRSNGYTF
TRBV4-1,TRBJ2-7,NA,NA,TGCGCCAGCAGCCAAGGAGGGGGGGCCTACGAGCAGTACTTC,CASSQGGGAYEQYF
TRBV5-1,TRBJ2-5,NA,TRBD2,TGCGCCAGCAGCTCGGGACTAGCGGGAGGGGGAGAGACCCAGTACTTC,CASSSGLAGGGETQYF
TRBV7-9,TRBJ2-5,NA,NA,TGTGCCAGCATCCTCGGGACTTGGGGAGAGACCCAGTACTTC,CASILGTWGETQYF
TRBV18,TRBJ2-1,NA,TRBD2,TGTGCCAGCTCACCACCCCTAGCGGGTAGCTCCTACAATGAGCAGTTCTTC,CASSPPLAGSSYNEQFF
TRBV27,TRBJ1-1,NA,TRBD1,TGTGCCAGCAGTTGGGGACAGCGGAACACTGAAGCTTTCTTT,CASSWGQRNTEAFF
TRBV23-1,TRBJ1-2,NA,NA,TGCGCCAGCAGTCCGACGGAGGAAACGAACTATGGCTACACCTTC,CASSPTEETNYGYTF
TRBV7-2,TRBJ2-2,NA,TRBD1,TGTGCCAGCAGCCGGGACAGATCCACCGGGGAGCTGTTTTTT,CASSRDRSTGELFF
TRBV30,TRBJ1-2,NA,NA,TGTGCCTGGAGTGTTAAGGCAGGGGTAGGGCATGGCTACACCTTC,CAWSVKAGVGHGYTF
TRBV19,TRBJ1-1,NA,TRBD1,TGTGCCAGTAGTAACGGACAGGGGGCAGGAGGGACTGAAGCTTTCTTT,CASSNGQGAGGTEAFF
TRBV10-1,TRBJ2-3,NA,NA,TGCGCCAAGCTACGAACAGATACGCAGTATTTT,CAKLRTDTQYF
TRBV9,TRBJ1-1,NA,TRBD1,TGTGCCAGCAGCGTAGATGGGCAGGGGGCGAGGGTTGAAGCTTTCTTT,CASSVDGQGARVEAFF
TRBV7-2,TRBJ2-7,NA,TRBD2,TGTGCCAGCAGCTTAGGACTAGCGAGGTACGAGCAGTACTTC,CASSLGLARYEQYF
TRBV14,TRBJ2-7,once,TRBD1,TGTGCCAGCAGTGCACACCGGGACAGACTCTACGAGCAGTACTTC,CASSAHRDRLYEQYF
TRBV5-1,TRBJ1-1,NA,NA,TGCGCCAGCAGCTTGCACAGATCCATGAACACTGAAGCTTTCTTT,CASSLHRSMNTEAFF
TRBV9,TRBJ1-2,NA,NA,TGTGCCAGCAGCGCCGGAGGACAGCTAATTAATTTCTTTGGCTACACCTTC,CASSAGGQLINFFGYTF
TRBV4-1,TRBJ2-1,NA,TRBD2,TGCGCCAGCAGCCGGGAACCGGGACTAGCCCTTACCCCCTCCTACAATGAGCAGTTCTTC,CASSREPGLALTPSYNEQFF
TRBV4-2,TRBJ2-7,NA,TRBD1,TGTGCCAGCAGCCACCAGACAGGGGAGTACGAGCAGTACTTC,CASSHQTGEYEQYF
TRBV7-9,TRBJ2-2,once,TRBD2,TGTGCCAGCTTCGAAGGGCTAGCGGGGTCCACCGGGGAGCTGTTTTTT,CASFEGLAGSTGELFF
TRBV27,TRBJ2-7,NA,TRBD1,TGTGCCAGCAGCGGGACAGGGCATTACTACGAGCAGTACTTC,CASSGTGHYYEQYF
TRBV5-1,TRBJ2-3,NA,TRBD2,TGCGCCAGCAATGAGGGAGGGACGTACACAGATACGCAGTATTTT,CASNEGGTYTDTQYF
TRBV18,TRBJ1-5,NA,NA,TGTGCCAGCTCACTGCTACAGGCCAATCAGCCCCAGCATTTT,CASSLLQANQPQHF